These 27 T cell receptor beta chains came from one sample sequenced in a study of blood T cell repertoires in COVID-19 (dated by TCRdb to 2020 to 2022). The method behind the library was the immunoSEQ multiplex PCR assay. In TCRdb, the immuneACCESS table is reduced to in-frame sequences with V and J assigned. These tables do not hold every clone; where another copy was compared, an unresolved V gene accounts for under half, and the others remain unexplained. Counted in this sample were around 50,000 clones; about 83% of them appeared once. The ten largest clones take up 20% to 25% of the sample. The sequenced sample consisted of peripheral blood. Every receptor here comes from a woman at least 80 years old with acute or convalescent COVID-19.

The gene calls are TRBV28 and TRBJ2-1; 8 nucleotides line up with TRBD1. CDR1 is MDHEN, CDR2 SYDVKM, per germline. V gave up 4 bases and J gave up 8 bases; unmatched junction bases: 4. The CDR3 is 13 amino acids. The CDR3 DNA follows: TGTGCCAGCAGTTCTGGACAGGGCTATGAGCAGTTCTTC. Protein product: CASSSGQGYEQFF.

The rearrangement uses TRBV3-1 (or the pseudogene TRBV3-2) and TRBJ1-2, with 8 bases aligning to TRBD1. The CDR3 consists of 16 residues. Germline trimming cut 2 bases from V and 4 bases from J; bases unmatched to any gene: 9. Per the germline V gene, CDR1 is LGHDT and CDR2 is YNNKEL (reference sequence). In DNA form, the CDR3 reads TGTGCCAGCAGCCAAAGGAGGGACAGGCTTCTCTATGGCTACACCTTC. Residues: CASSQRRDRLLYGYTF.

The chain has TRBV7-9 and TRBJ2-7; 7 bases are shared with TRBD1. Germline V gene data show CDR1 as SEHNR and CDR2 as FQNEAQ (reference sequence). The ends lost 4 bases at V and 4 bases at J; junction bases unmatched: 4. This CDR3 has 13 residues. DNA of the CDR3: TGTGCCAGCAGCTGGGACAGAACTTACGAGCAGTACTTC. This sequence encodes CASSWDRTYEQYF. The variable domain in full, completed from reference TRBV7-9 and TRBJ2-7, reads DTGVSQNPRHKITKRGQNVTFRCDPISEHNRLYWYRQTLGQGPEFLTYFQNEAQLEKSRLLSDRFSAERPKGSFSTLEIQRTEQGDSAMYLCASSWDRTYEQYFGPGTRLTVT.

This chain links TRBV28 with TRBJ1-5, with 7 bases that match TRBD1. J was trimmed by 0 bases and V by 5 bases; bases with no gene match: 4. CDR1 is MDHEN, CDR2 SYDVKM, per germline. This CDR3 contains 15 residues. The CDR3 is CASSVGTDSNQPQHF. Written as DNA, the CDR3 is TGTGCCAGCAGTGTCGGGACAGATAGCAATCAGCCCCAGCATTTT.

V usage is TRBV3-1 (or the pseudogene TRBV3-2) and J usage is TRBJ2-2; D gene uncertain. Trimming shortened V by 6 bases and J by 5 bases, and 25 bases separated the two germline ends. Germline-derived CDR1 and CDR2 are LGHDT and YNNKEL (reference sequence). The CDR3 contains 18 residues. The DNA for the CDR3 is TGTGCCAGCAGTCACATTACTCACGACACGTTTTCGACCGGGGAGCTGTTTTTT. Translated, it gives CASSHITHDTFSTGELFF.

In DNA form, the CDR3 reads TGTGCCAGCGTGGACAGCCCTTGGGAGCAGTTCTTC. This translates into CASVDSPWEQFF. The chain recombines TRBV2 with TRBJ2-1, with D maybe TRBD1 (6 bases). This CDR3 has 12 amino acids. Germline CDR1 SNHLY, CDR2 FYNNEI. V lost 8 bases and J 10 bases, leaving 15 bases between the germline ends.

The chain uses TRBV6-6 and TRBJ2-1; perhaps TRBD1 as D (6 bases). Germline-derived CDR1 and CDR2 are MNHNY and SVGAGI (reference sequence). This CDR3 spans 16 amino acids. V lost 2 bases and J 8 bases, leaving 19 bases between the germline ends. The CDR3 DNA reads as TGTGCCAGCAGTTACACCACAGGGAGATATGGCGATGAGCAGTTCTTC. Its protein is CASSYTTGRYGDEQFF.

The gene calls are TRBV6-5 and TRBJ1-6; D is possibly TRBD1 (5 bases). V was shortened by 8 bases and J by 8 bases, with 16 bases between the two germline ends. CDR1 MNHEY and CDR2 SVGAGI come from the germline V gene. The CDR3 extends over 14 amino acids. The DNA of the CDR3 is TGTGCCAGCGGGCCAGGGTTCCAGGATTCACCCCTCCACTTT. Translating gives CASGPGFQDSPLHF.

The chain couples TRBV27 to TRBJ2-2; D gene uncertain. There are 15 residues in the CDR3. Trimming took 5 bases from V and 0 from J, leaving 10 bases between them. Germline values: CDR1 MNHEY, CDR2 SMNVEV (reference sequence). DNA of the CDR3: TGTGCCAGCAGTCGATCGACACCGAACACCGGGGAGCTGTTTTTT. It yields the protein CASSRSTPNTGELFF.

The J gene is TRBJ1-1, the V gene TRBV30; 9 bases agree with TRBD1. The CDR3 spans 13 residues. V was clipped by 8 bases and J by 4 bases; unmatched bases: 8. The germline CDR1 and CDR2 sequences are GTSNPN and SVGIG (reference sequence). This CDR3 is CARGQGLGTEAFF. The CDR3 nucleotides read TGTGCCCGGGGACAGGGTTTGGGCACTGAAGCTTTCTTT.

V usage is TRBV2 and J usage is TRBJ2-7; TRBD2 might be the D (5 bases). This CDR3 has 11 residues. Germline lookup yields CDR1 SNHLY and CDR2 FYNNEI. The V end was cut by 7 bases, the J end by 4 bases, with 8 bases between. CDR3 nucleotides: TGTGCCAGCAAGAGGGATTACGAGCAGTACTTC. Its translation: CASKRDYEQYF. Based on the CDR3 plus reference TRBV2 and TRBJ2-7, the full variable domain is EPEVTQTPSHQVTQMGQEVILRCVPISNHLYFYWYRQILGQKVEFLVSFYNNEISEKSEIFDDQFSVERPDGSNFTLKIRSTKLEDSAMYFCASKRDYEQYFGPGTRLTVT.

The rearrangement joins TRBV19 to TRBJ1-6; 10 bases agree with TRBD1. J gave up 10 bases and V 6 bases, and 6 bases lay outside the gene matches. CDR3 length equals 14 residues. CDR1 is LNHDA, CDR2 SQIVND, per germline (reference sequence). CDR3 in DNA: TGTGCCAGTAGGGATGGACAGGGGGGGTCACCCCTCCACTTT. Translated: CASRDGQGGSPLHF.

This clone turned up a few times. The chain carries TRBV6-6 and TRBJ1-5; no definite D call. Deletions cut 6 bases from V and 3 bases from J, with 6 bases between. CDR3 length: 12 residues. Germline assignment: CDR1 MNHNY and CDR2 SVGAGI (reference sequence). CDR3 nucleotide sequence: TGTGCCAGCAGGCAGGACAATCAGCCCCAGCATTTT. Residues: CASRQDNQPQHF.

The J gene is TRBJ1-3, the V gene TRBV9, with a weak D call TRBD1 (5 bases). The V end lost 4 bases, the J end lost 0 bases, and 17 bases lay between the germline ends. Germline V gives CDR1 SGDLS, CDR2 YYNGEE. The CDR3 spans 17 residues. CDR3 residues: CASSSPKQDLSGNTIYF. In DNA, the CDR3 is TGTGCCAGCAGCTCCCCCAAACAGGATCTCTCTGGAAACACCATATATTTT.

This clone came up a few times. The V call is TRBV7-6, the J call TRBJ2-2; D is ambiguous. Trimming removed 3 bases from V and 0 bases from J, with 8 bases in between. Germline V lookup: CDR1 SGHVS, CDR2 FNYEAQ. The CDR3 totals 15 residues. The CDR3 is CASSLAPTNTGELFF. The CDR3 DNA reads as TGTGCCAGCAGCTTGGCCCCCACGAACACCGGGGAGCTGTTTTTT.

This chain uses TRBV9 with TRBJ2-1, with TRBD1 matching over 8 bases. The CDR3 spans 15 residues. With V trimmed by 0 bases and J by 8 bases, 7 bases remained unmatched. Germline loops: CDR1 SGDLS, CDR2 YYNGEE. The CDR3 DNA follows: TGTGCCAGCAGCGTAGCGGCCTACAGGGGGGATGAGCAGTTCTTC. Amino acid sequence: CASSVAAYRGDEQFF.

The V call is TRBV7-6, the J call TRBJ1-4; TRBD1 is a possible D gene (6 bases). CDR1 and CDR2 from the germline V gene are SGHVS and FNYEAQ. The length of the CDR3 is 15 residues. Trimming shortened V by 1 base and J by 5 bases, and 11 bases separated the two germline ends. The CDR3 protein is CASSLGHRENEKLFF. The CDR3 nucleotides read TGTGCCAGCAGCTTAGGTCACAGGGAGAATGAAAAACTGTTTTTT.

The J gene is TRBJ2-1, the V gene TRBV11-2; 9 nucleotides agree with TRBD1. This CDR3 spans 14 amino acids. V was clipped by 8 bases and J by 3 bases; unmatched bases: 5. CDR1 and CDR2 (germline): SGHAT, FQNNGV. CDR3 nucleotide sequence: TGTGCCAGCGTAAGGGACAGGGTCTACAATGAGCAGTTCTTC. This sequence encodes CASVRDRVYNEQFF.

The gene calls are TRBV5-1 and TRBJ1-6; D is possibly TRBD1 (6 bases). Germline lookup yields CDR1 SGHRS and CDR2 YFSETQ. The CDR3 extends over 15 amino acids. V was clipped by 0 bases and J by 10 bases, with 14 bases between them. This CDR3 is CASSLDTGYGSPLHF. For the CDR3, the DNA is TGCGCCAGCAGCTTGGATACAGGGTATGGATCACCCCTCCACTTT.

V usage is TRBV7-6 and J usage is TRBJ1-6; 9 bases are shared with TRBD1. The CDR3 runs to 14 residues. Looked up from germline, CDR1 is SGHVS and CDR2 is FNYEAQ. The trim removed 3 bases at V and 9 bases at J, leaving 3 bases unmatched. The CDR3 is CASSFGTGTSPLHF. The CDR3 nucleotides are TGTGCCAGCAGCTTCGGGACAGGGACTTCACCCCTCCACTTT.

As regards this clone: Germline is not matched at one junction end, which may reflect a read error. This chain joins TRBV7-7 and TRBJ2-2; 10 bases align to TRBD1. CDR3 length equals 17 residues. Germline values: CDR1 SSHAT, CDR2 FNYEAQ (reference sequence). As DNA, the CDR3 is TGTGCTAGCAGCTTAGGGACAGGGGTCGCGAACACCGGGGAGCTGTTTTTT. It is translated as CASSLGTGVANTGELFF.

The rearrangement joins TRBV6-6 to TRBJ1-5, with TRBD1 as a possible D gene (6 bases). V lost 6 bases, J lost 2 bases, and 14 bases lay in between. The CDR3 length is 15 residues. Germline V CDR1 and CDR2: MNHNY, SVGAGI (reference sequence). CDR3 region: CASRPDRSGNQPQHF. CDR3 coding DNA: TGTGCCAGCAGACCCGACAGGTCGGGCAATCAGCCCCAGCATTTT.

V usage is TRBV5-1 and J usage is TRBJ1-5, with 9 bases fitting TRBD1. Trimming removed 5 bases from V and 4 bases from J; junction bases left unmatched: 4. The CDR3 contains 14 residues. CDR1 and CDR2 from the germline V gene are SGHRS and YFSETQ. In nucleotides, the CDR3 is TGCGCCAGCAGTCCGACAGGGGGAAATCAGCCCCAGCATTTT. As protein: CASSPTGGNQPQHF.

This rearrangement joins TRBV5-4 to TRBJ2-7; no firm D call. V lost 0 bases and J lost 1, with 5 bases in between. This CDR3 has 13 residues. The germline CDR1 and CDR2 sequences are SGHNT and YYREEE (reference sequence). CDR3 sequence (DNA): TGTGCCAGCAGCTTGGCCGGTTCCTACGAGCAGTACGTC. Amino acid sequence: CASSLAGSYEQYV.

The chain uses TRBV9 and TRBJ2-1, with 8 positions matching TRBD2. The junction had 3 bases not matched to a gene; V was cut back by 0 bases and J by 4 bases. The CDR3 contains 15 residues. Per germline, CDR1 SGDLS and CDR2 YYNGEE. The CDR3 DNA reads as TGTGCCAGCAGCGTAGCCCCGGGGGGGTACAATGAGCAGTTCTTC. Translating it yields CASSVAPGGYNEQFF.

The chain combines TRBV5-1 with TRBJ2-2, with TRBD1 as a possible D gene (5 bases). In germline, CDR1 is SGHRS, CDR2 YFSETQ. Trimming took 4 bases from V and 3 from J, leaving 10 bases between them. This CDR3 contains 14 residues. Here the CDR3 DNA reads TGCGCCAGCAGCCCGGACACGTACACCGGGGAGCTGTTTTTT. Protein: CASSPDTYTGELFF.

The chain carries TRBV10-3 and TRBJ1-4, with D possibly being TRBD1 (5 bases). Germline V gene data show CDR1 as ENHRY and CDR2 as SYGVKD. Trimming took 11 bases from V and 3 from J, leaving 13 bases between them. CDR3 size: 13 residues. Written as DNA, the CDR3 is TGTGCCTCGACTGGGGGGGCTAATGAAAAACTGTTTTTT. This translates into CASTGGANEKLFF.